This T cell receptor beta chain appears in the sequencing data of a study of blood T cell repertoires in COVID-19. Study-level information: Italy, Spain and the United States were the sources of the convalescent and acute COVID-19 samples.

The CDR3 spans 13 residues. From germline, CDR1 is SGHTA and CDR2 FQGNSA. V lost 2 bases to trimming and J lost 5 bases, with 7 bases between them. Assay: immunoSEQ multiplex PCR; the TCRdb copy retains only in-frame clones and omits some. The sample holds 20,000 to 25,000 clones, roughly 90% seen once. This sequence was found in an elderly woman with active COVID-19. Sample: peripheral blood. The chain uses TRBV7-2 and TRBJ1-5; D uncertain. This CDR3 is CASSLSPDQPQHF. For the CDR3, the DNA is TGTGCCAGCAGCTTATCCCCAGATCAGCCCCAGCATTTT.